Included here is one T cell receptor beta chain sequence, with context. The data are from a study of blood T cell repertoires in COVID-19. Study summary: Collection of acute and convalescent COVID-19 samples took place in the United States, Italy and Spain.

TCRdb's table, derived via immunoSEQ multiplex PCR, lists solely in-frame clones and lacks some. The sample has under 150,000 clones; 70% to 80% are singletons. The CDR3 is 14 amino acids. Trimming cost V 1 base and J 9 bases, with 10 bases left between them. Germline loops: CDR1 MNHNS, CDR2 SASEGT. This chain connects TRBV6-1 to TRBJ1-6; D ambiguous. This clonotype was obtained from a man between 60 and 75 years old with acute or convalescent COVID-19. Sequencing was done on a sample of peripheral blood. The CDR3 region is CASSEGVGSSPLHF. CDR3 in DNA: TGTGCCAGCAGTGAAGGGGTGGGGAGTTCACCCCTCCACTTT.